This entry lists 32 T cell receptor beta chains sequenced from one sample in a study of blood T cell repertoires in COVID-19. Only in-frame clones appear in the TCRdb table, and some are missing; sequencing was by immunoSEQ multiplex PCR. The profile shows 330,000 or so clones, about 87% of them singletons. The sample was PBMCs or T cells enriched from blood (not recorded which). The receptors shown here come from a man aged 25-45 years who had recovered from COVID-19.

The chain combines TRBV6-6 with TRBJ2-7, with a possible D match to TRBD1 (6 bases). V was shortened by 2 bases and J by 5 bases, with 13 bases between the two germline ends. Germline V gene sequence: CDR1 MNHNY, CDR2 SVGAGI (reference sequence). The CDR3 contains 14 residues. The CDR3 DNA reads as TGTGCCAGCAGTTACACACAGGGAGTCCACGAGCAGTACTTC. Amino acids: CASSYTQGVHEQYF.

V gene TRBV5-1 combines with J gene TRBJ2-1; 9 bases are a match to TRBD2. The length of the CDR3 is 15 residues. V shed 0 bases, J shed 7 bases, and the junction held 5 bases outside the gene matches. CDR1 is SGHRS, CDR2 YFSETQ, per germline. The chain's CDR3 is CASSLEAGGPNEQFF. The CDR3 bases are TGCGCCAGCAGCTTGGAGGCGGGGGGGCCTAATGAGCAGTTCTTC.

The chain recombines TRBV9 with TRBJ1-4, with a tentative D call TRBD1 (6 bases). Germline CDR1 is SGDLS and CDR2 is YYNGEE. The CDR3 sequence is 15 residues long. V shed 0 bases and J shed 3 bases, with 9 bases lying between them. The CDR3 sequence: CASSVAQGPNEKLFF. The CDR3 nucleotides are TGTGCCAGCAGCGTAGCACAGGGCCCTAATGAAAAACTGTTTTTT.

V and J are TRBV21-1 and TRBJ1-6. TRBV21-1 is recorded as a pseudogene. The length of the CDR3 is 15 residues. As DNA, the CDR3 is TGTGCCAGCAGCAAACGGGGAGATTATAATTCACCCCTCCACTTT. Its protein is CASSKRGDYNSPLHF.

The rearrangement links TRBV11-3 to TRBJ2-3; 8 bases line up with TRBD2. Losses at the gene ends were 1 base for V and 2 bases for J; bases not matched to a gene: 8. The CDR3 is made up of 17 amino acids. Germline CDR1 SGHNT, CDR2 YENEEA. CDR3 residues: CASSLGTGGPITDTQYF. The CDR3 nucleotides read TGTGCCAGCAGCTTAGGGACGGGGGGGCCGATCACAGATACGCAGTATTTT.

The V call is TRBV5-4, the J call TRBJ1-4; the match to TRBD1 covers 9 bases. Germline CDR1 reads SGHNT; CDR2 reads YYREEE (reference sequence). This CDR3 has 16 amino acids. After removal of 1 base from V and 8 bases from J, the junction contained 9 bases not matched to a gene. CDR3 in amino acids: CASSLPQQGAPEKLFF. DNA of the CDR3: TGTGCCAGCAGCTTGCCACAACAGGGGGCGCCGGAAAAACTGTTTTTT.

The V and J genes are TRBV2 and TRBJ1-5, with D tentatively TRBD1 (5 bases). Trimming took off 6 bases at V and 4 bases at J, with 16 bases between the two ends. The CDR3 is 15 amino acids. Germline CDR1 and CDR2: SNHLY and FYNNEI. The CDR3: CASRRRSRANQPQHF. The CDR3 DNA follows: TGTGCCAGCAGAAGGAGAAGCAGGGCAAATCAGCCCCAGCATTTT.

The CDR3: CASGGLAGRADTQYF. The CDR3 coding sequence is TGCGCCAGCGGGGGACTAGCGGGGAGGGCAGATACGCAGTATTTT. The J gene is TRBJ2-3, the V gene TRBV10-2; the match to TRBD2 covers 13 bases. The CDR3 loop spans 15 amino acids. Germline values: CDR1 WSHSY, CDR2 SAAADI. J lost 4 bases, V lost 8 bases, and 6 bases had no gene match.

The count of this clone is one. J is TRBJ1-6 and V is TRBV28; 7 bases are shared with TRBD1. In germline, CDR1 is MDHEN, CDR2 SYDVKM. J gave up 4 bases and V 4 bases, and 1 base lay outside the gene matches. The CDR3 consists of 14 residues. CDR3 DNA: TGTGCCAGCAGTTCGACAGGGTATAATTCACCCCTCCACTTT. As protein: CASSSTGYNSPLHF.

This clone was observed once. V and J are TRBV7-8 and TRBJ1-4; D call uncertain. There are 17 residues in the CDR3. Germline CDR1 and CDR2: SGHVS and FQNEAQ. V shed 0 bases and J shed 7 bases, with 18 bases lying between them. CDR3 residues: CASSLAVSRTRGEKLFF. Here the CDR3 DNA reads TGTGCCAGCAGCTTAGCAGTCTCCCGAACTAGAGGTGAAAAACTGTTTTTT.

J is TRBJ1-3 and V is TRBV5-1; TRBD1 matches 8 bases. Trimming at V came to 0 bases and at J to 2 bases, leaving 10 bases not matched to a gene. In germline, CDR1 is SGHRS, CDR2 YFSETQ. The CDR3 is 18 residues long. The CDR3 bases are TGCGCCAGCAGCTTGGATGGACAGGGTCGTACTCCTGGAAACACCATATATTTT. Protein: CASSLDGQGRTPGNTIYF.

This clone has a handful of counts. CDR3 bases: TGTGCCAGCTCACCTATCACCGCCACACAGGGCCCTGGAAACACCATATATTTT. Translating gives CASSPITATQGPGNTIYF. The chain couples TRBV18 to TRBJ1-3; D possibly corresponds to TRBD1 (6 bases). CDR3 length: 18 amino acids. Germline CDR1 KGHSH, CDR2 LQKENI. V lost 3 bases and J 2 bases, leaving 20 bases between the germline ends.

This sequence joins TRBV5-5 and TRBJ1-2; TRBD1 might be the D (6 bases). V was trimmed by 4 bases and J by 4 bases, leaving 14 bases between them. Germline CDR1 and CDR2: SGHKS and YYEKEE (reference sequence). This CDR3 is 14 amino acids long. This chain's CDR3 is CASSRPGTSYGYTF. CDR3 nucleotides: TGTGCCAGCAGCCGCCCCGGGACATCCTATGGCTACACCTTC.

The sample holds one count of this clone. The chain joins TRBV4-1 to TRBJ1-3, with D possibly matching TRBD1 (6 bases). The CDR3 runs to 16 residues. In germline, CDR1 is MGHRA, CDR2 YSYEKL. Trimming removed 7 bases at V and 0 bases at J, with 16 bases between. The CDR3 spells CASKGHDDYSGNTIYF. The CDR3 nucleotides are TGCGCCAGCAAGGGACACGACGATTACTCTGGAAACACCATATATTTT.

This clone was seen a few times. Other DNA sequences in the same sample also yield this CDR3. This sequence joins TRBV5-6 and TRBJ2-3, with 8 bases identical to TRBD2. The CDR3 covers 15 residues. V lost 3 bases to trimming and J lost 3 bases; unmatched junction nucleotides: 6. Germline CDR1 SGHDT, CDR2 YYEEEE. The CDR3 region has the DNA TGTGCCAGCAGCTCCGGGACTAGTGGTACAGATACGCAGTATTTT. Its translation: CASSSGTSGTDTQYF.

The chain employs TRBV10-3 and TRBJ1-2; 8 positions agree with TRBD1. CDR1 and CDR2 from the germline V gene are ENHRY and SYGVKD. After removal of 0 bases from V and 0 bases from J, the junction contained 6 bases not matched to a gene. The CDR3 covers 17 residues. CDR3 DNA sequence: TGTGCCATCAGTGAGTCGGGACAGGTGACAGCTAACTATGGCTACACCTTC. Amino acid sequence: CAISESGQVTANYGYTF.

V and J are TRBV5-6 and TRBJ1-3; 7 bases match TRBD1. Germline V gene data show CDR1 as SGHDT and CDR2 as YYEEEE. V trimming: 4 bases; J trimming: 8 bases; junction bases outside the gene matches: 12. The CDR3 consists of 15 residues. Written as DNA, the CDR3 is TGTGCCAGCAGCCTTCCACAGGGGACGGAAGACACCATATATTTT. As protein: CASSLPQGTEDTIYF.

This rearrangement joins TRBV7-2 to TRBJ2-7, with a tentative D call TRBD2 (5 bases). V was clipped by 2 bases and J by 0 bases, with 14 bases between them. The CDR3 length is 16 residues. Germline lookup yields CDR1 SGHTA and CDR2 FQGNSA. CDR3 in amino acids: CASSLRIGLSSYEQYF. Written as DNA, the CDR3 is TGTGCCAGCAGCTTAAGAATCGGACTCAGCTCCTACGAGCAGTACTTC. Looking up the rest from reference TRBV7-2 and TRBJ2-7 gives the full variable domain: GAGVSQSPSNKVTEKGKDVELRCDPISGHTALYWYRQSLGQGLEFLIYFQGNSAPDKSGLPSDRFSAERTGGSVSTLTIQRTQQEDSAVYLCASSLRIGLSSYEQYFGPGTRLTVT.

The rearrangement links TRBV20-1 to TRBJ2-7; D perhaps matches TRBD1 (6 bases). V shed 1 base and J shed 7 bases, with 8 bases lying between them. The germline gives CDR1 DFQATT, CDR2 SNEGSKA (reference sequence). This CDR3 region has 11 residues. The CDR3 bases are TGCAGTGCTAGAGGAGGGGGAGAGCAGTACTTC. It is translated as CSARGGGEQYF.

V and J are TRBV5-1 and TRBJ2-3; D possibly corresponds to TRBD1 (6 bases). Trimming took off 5 bases at V and 2 bases at J, with 9 bases between the two ends. This CDR3 has 13 residues. The germline V gene has CDR1 SGHRS and CDR2 YFSETQ. The CDR3 DNA reads as TGCGCCAGCAGAGGGACATTCACAGATACGCAGTATTTT. It translates to CASRGTFTDTQYF.

This sequence joins TRBV6-1 and TRBJ2-7; 7 nucleotides agree with TRBD1. CDR3 length: 13 residues. CDR1 is MNHNS, CDR2 SASEGT, per germline. After removal of 2 bases from V and 5 bases from J, the junction contained 3 bases not matched to a gene. The CDR3 DNA is TGTGCCAGCAGTGAAACAGGGGAGCACGAGCAGTACTTC. Residues: CASSETGEHEQYF.

This chain uses TRBV28 with TRBJ2-3, with D possibly TRBD2 on 5 matching bases. With 5 bases removed from V and 6 bases from J, the gap between germline ends came to 24 bases. The CDR3 totals 17 residues. CDR1 is MDHEN, CDR2 SYDVKM, per germline. The CDR3 loop reads CASSTYPPGFGVDTQYF. CDR3 DNA sequence: TGTGCCAGCAGTACATATCCGCCGGGGTTCGGTGTTGATACGCAGTATTTT.

The rearrangement joins TRBV4-2 to TRBJ2-5; 10 nucleotides match TRBD2. The V gene's germline CDR1 is LGHNA and CDR2 YNFKEQ. The CDR3 is 15 residues long. V dropped 3 bases and J dropped 5; count of bases not matched to a gene: 6. The CDR3 DNA sequence: TGTGCCAGCAGCCAGCAGCGGGGGGGCGGGGAGACCCAGTACTTC. Translated, it gives CASSQQRGGGETQYF.

V gene TRBV7-2 combines with J gene TRBJ1-1; perhaps TRBD1 as D (5 bases). This CDR3 contains 14 residues. Germline V gene lookup returns CDR1 SGHTA and CDR2 FQGNSA. Trimming removed 1 base at V and 0 bases at J, with 6 bases between. CDR3 DNA: TGTGCCAGCAGCTTAGGACAGATGAACACTGAAGCTTTCTTT. This encodes CASSLGQMNTEAFF.

This chain uses TRBV27 with TRBJ2-7, with 12 bases lining up with TRBD1. CDR1 and CDR2 from the germline V gene are MNHEY and SMNVEV (reference sequence). Germline trimming cut 4 bases from V and 4 bases from J; bases unmatched to any gene: 5. This CDR3 spans 15 amino acids. DNA for the CDR3: TGTGCCAGCAGTTCCGGGACAGGGGGCCGATACGAGCAGTACTTC. Protein: CASSSGTGGRYEQYF.

This chain joins TRBV5-4 and TRBJ2-1; a weak D match, TRBD2 (6 bases). Germline V gene sequence: CDR1 SGHNT, CDR2 YYREEE (reference sequence). The CDR3 totals 14 residues. Trimming stripped 2 bases from V and 5 bases from J, with 11 bases between. The CDR3: CASSLGTLDNEQFF. The CDR3 bases are TGTGCCAGCAGCTTAGGGACTCTTGACAATGAGCAGTTCTTC. The full variable domain, its missing parts supplied by reference TRBV5-4 and TRBJ2-1, is ETGVTQSPTHLIKTRGQQVTLRCSSQSGHNTVSWYQQALGQGPQFIFQYYREEENGRGNFPPRFSGLQFPNYSSELNVNALELDDSALYLCASSLGTLDNEQFFGPGTRLTVL.

The chain combines TRBV11-3 with TRBJ2-5; 10 bases are shared with TRBD2. Per germline, CDR1 SGHNT and CDR2 YENEEA. This CDR3 is built from 18 residues. Trimming at V came to 5 bases and at J to 0 bases, leaving 12 bases not matched to a gene. The CDR3 nucleotides are TGTGCCAGCAGCCGTGGGGCTAGCGGGGGACCGTACCAAGAGACCCAGTACTTC. Protein product: CASSRGASGGPYQETQYF.

The chain carries TRBV28 and TRBJ1-5; tentative D call: TRBD1 (6 bases). The germline V gene encodes CDR1 MDHEN and CDR2 SYDVKM. This CDR3 region has 14 residues. V was shortened by 5 bases and J by 9 bases, with 17 bases between the two germline ends. CDR3 bases: TGTGCCAGCAGTCTTCCAGGGGCCCAGGGGCCCCAGCATTTT. This sequence encodes CASSLPGAQGPQHF.

This clone was found once. The chain links TRBV10-2 to TRBJ2-1; 8 bases are a match to TRBD1. Losses at the gene ends were 6 bases for V and 5 bases for J; bases not matched to a gene: 9. CDR1 WSHSY and CDR2 SAAADI come from the germline V gene. CDR3 length equals 15 residues. This CDR3 reads CASRAPSTGDNEQFF. For the CDR3, the DNA is TGCGCCAGCAGGGCCCCTTCGACAGGGGACAATGAGCAGTTCTTC.

The chain uses TRBV28 and TRBJ1-6; D gene unclear. Deletions cut 2 bases from V and 5 bases from J, with 10 bases between. Germline-derived CDR1 and CDR2 are MDHEN and SYDVKM. CDR3 length equals 15 residues. The CDR3 DNA reads as TGTGCCAGCAGTTTAGTGACACCAAATAATTCACCCCTCCACTTT. Its translation: CASSLVTPNNSPLHF.

This clone occurred once. The chain combines TRBV29-1 with TRBJ2-5; 13 positions agree with TRBD2. Germline V CDR1 and CDR2: SQVTM, ANQGSEA. The ends lost 4 bases at V and 4 bases at J; junction bases unmatched: 9. The CDR3 is 16 residues long. The CDR3 loop reads CSVGGTSGGEGETQYF. The DNA of the CDR3 is TGCAGCGTTGGTGGAACTAGCGGGGGGGAGGGAGAGACCCAGTACTTC.

This rearrangement joins TRBV5-6 to TRBJ2-7; D is possibly TRBD1 (5 bases). This CDR3 is 15 amino acids long. CDR1 and CDR2 from the germline V gene are SGHDT and YYEEEE. Trimming cost V 3 bases and J 2 bases, with 15 bases left between them. The CDR3 sequence: CASSSKEDRTYEQYF. In nucleotides, the CDR3 is TGTGCCAGCAGCTCCAAGGAAGACAGAACCTACGAGCAGTACTTC.